The 15 T cell receptor beta chains presented below share a single source sample, sequenced in a study of OX40 agonist ivuxolimab in advanced cancers. Sequencing was performed with immunoSEQ multiplex PCR; in TCRdb, only in-frame clones are kept and a portion is missing. Of about 56,000 clones detected, around 87% appear once; the ten largest clones hold 9.5% to 13%. The sample was CD4+ or CD8+ T cells sorted from blood, taken in a trial of the OX40 agonist ivuxolimab. These receptors all come from an adult with an advanced solid tumor such as melanoma, head and neck, liver or kidney cancer.

CDR3 sequence: CASRALGRAEAFF. The CDR3, as DNA: TGTGCCAGTAGAGCGTTGGGGAGGGCTGAAGCTTTCTTT. The V call is TRBV19, the J call TRBJ1-1, with D hard to call. The germline CDR1 and CDR2 sequences are LNHDA and SQIVND (reference sequence). The CDR3 totals 13 residues. Trimming removed 6 bases from V and 6 bases from J, with 14 bases in between.

This chain connects TRBV19 to TRBJ2-4, with a possible D match to TRBD1 (6 bases). Trimming pared 0 bases from V and 0 bases from J, leaving 9 bases between. Per the germline V gene, CDR1 is LNHDA and CDR2 is SQIVND (reference sequence). The CDR3 consists of 16 residues. DNA for the CDR3: TGTGCCAGTAGTATAGATCTAGGGGGAGCCAAAAACATTCAGTACTTC. Translating gives CASSIDLGGAKNIQYF.

The rearrangement joins TRBV19 to TRBJ2-1, with D maybe TRBD1 (5 bases). Germline values: CDR1 LNHDA, CDR2 SQIVND (reference sequence). The CDR3 extends over 15 amino acids. V was clipped by 3 bases and J by 3 bases, with 12 bases between them. CDR3 region: CASSIRQTDYNEQFF. The CDR3 DNA reads as TGTGCCAGTAGTATCCGACAGACAGACTACAATGAGCAGTTCTTC.

This chain uses TRBV28 with TRBJ1-3; D not certain. The V gene's germline CDR1 is MDHEN and CDR2 SYDVKM. This CDR3 is 15 amino acids long. V was clipped by 5 bases and J by 0 bases, with 11 bases between them. The CDR3 DNA sequence: TGTGCCAGCAGTATCAGCATTGCCTCTGGAAACACCATATATTTT. It codes for CASSISIASGNTIYF.

This clone was seen only a few times. V usage is TRBV18 and J usage is TRBJ1-1; no firm D call. V was cut by 2 bases and J by 7 bases, with 14 bases left in between. The CDR3 consists of 14 residues. Germline CDR1 is KGHSH and CDR2 is LQKENI. DNA of the CDR3: TGTGCCAGCTCACCAGCATGGGCCCCGAATGAAGCTTTCTTT. This codes for CASSPAWAPNEAFF.

The rearrangement joins TRBV27 to TRBJ1-1, with TRBD1 matching over 7 bases. CDR1 and CDR2 (germline): MNHEY, SMNVEV (reference sequence). V was pared by 7 bases and J by 4 bases, with 18 bases of the junction left unmatched. The CDR3 spans 17 residues. In DNA form, the CDR3 reads TGTGCCAGCACCCCCCCGAGCAGGAGACAGGGCTCCACTGAAGCTTTCTTT. It is translated as CASTPPSRRQGSTEAFF.

This chain uses TRBV14 with TRBJ2-5; D unresolved. CDR3 size: 15 residues. CDR1 and CDR2 (germline): SGHDN, FVKESK. V was shortened by 2 bases and J by 7 bases, with 17 bases between the two germline ends. As DNA, the CDR3 is TGTGCCAGCAGCCAACTGGACCGTCCTCTCGGGACCCAGTACTTC. It codes for CASSQLDRPLGTQYF.

This sequence joins TRBV7-6 and TRBJ2-1; tentatively, D is TRBD2 (6 bases). There are 17 residues in the CDR3. V was trimmed by 5 bases and J by 4 bases, leaving 21 bases between them. Germline loops: CDR1 SGHVS, CDR2 FNYEAQ. CDR3 nucleotides: TGTGCCAGCAGCCGTTTTACCCGGGACTCGGGGTACAATGAGCAGTTCTTC. It encodes CASSRFTRDSGYNEQFF.

The chain links TRBV6-5 to TRBJ2-1; possible D gene TRBD1, 8 bases. The V and J ends lost 7 bases and 6 bases respectively, with 19 bases between them. The CDR3 length is 15 residues. Germline CDR1 and CDR2: MNHEY and SVGAGI. The CDR3: CASTTGGANGNEQFF. Written as DNA, the CDR3 is TGTGCCAGCACCACAGGGGGGGCCAACGGCAATGAGCAGTTCTTC.

This clone was picked up one time. J is TRBJ2-6 and V is TRBV14; D is possibly TRBD1 (5 bases). The germline gives CDR1 SGHDN, CDR2 FVKESK. This CDR3 is 20 amino acids long. The V end was cut by 4 bases, the J end by 1 base, with 23 bases between. For the CDR3, the DNA is TGTGCCAGCAGCCCTAAAGTTATCGACAGACCAGTTTCTGGGGCCAACGTCCTGACTTTC. It is translated as CASSPKVIDRPVSGANVLTF. The full variable domain, its missing parts supplied by reference TRBV14 and TRBJ2-6, is EAGVTQFPSHSVIEKGQTVTLRCDPISGHDNLYWYRRVMGKEIKFLLHFVKESKQDESGMPNNRFLAERTGGTYSTLKVQPAELEDSGVYFCASSPKVIDRPVSGANVLTFGAGSRLTVL.

For the CDR3, the DNA is TGTGCCAGCAGCTTTGAACTAGCGGCAAATGAGCAGTTCTTC. This codes for CASSFELAANEQFF. This chain connects TRBV5-4 to TRBJ2-1, with 8 nucleotides matching TRBD2. Germline V lookup: CDR1 SGHNT, CDR2 YYREEE (reference sequence). The V segment lost 2 bases and the J segment 7 bases; nucleotides outside the gene matches: 5. The length of the CDR3 is 14 residues.

V and J are TRBV2 and TRBJ2-1; D is undetermined. V lost 6 bases to trimming and J lost 4 bases, with 1 base between them. Germline assignment: CDR1 SNHLY and CDR2 FYNNEI. The CDR3 length is 10 residues. The CDR3, as DNA: TGTGCCAGCAGATACAATGAGCAGTTCTTC. It is translated as CASRYNEQFF.

This chain joins TRBV29-1 and TRBJ2-1; 7 bases fit TRBD2. V was pared by 3 bases and J by 0 bases, with 2 bases of the junction left unmatched. CDR1 and CDR2 from the germline V gene are SQVTM and ANQGSEA. CDR3 length: 14 residues. Here the CDR3 DNA reads TGCAGCGTTGAGGGGGGGAGCTCCTACAATGAGCAGTTCTTC. It codes for CSVEGGSSYNEQFF.

J is TRBJ2-3 and V is TRBV5-1; 7 nucleotides line up with TRBD2. J gave up 5 bases and V 4 bases, and 7 bases lay outside the gene matches. This CDR3 is 14 amino acids long. Germline V gene lookup returns CDR1 SGHRS and CDR2 YFSETQ. CDR3 sequence reads: CASSRTSEVDTQYF. The CDR3 nucleotides read TGCGCCAGCAGCCGTACTAGCGAGGTAGATACGCAGTATTTT.

V usage is TRBV28 and J usage is TRBJ1-4, with a weak D call TRBD1 (5 bases). This CDR3 contains 11 residues. V lost 10 bases, J lost 6 bases, and 9 bases lay in between. Germline CDR1 reads MDHEN; CDR2 reads SYDVKM. The CDR3 DNA sequence: TGTGCCACCATCAGGGATGAAAAACTGTTTTTT. Amino acid sequence: CATIRDEKLFF.